Below are 5 T cell receptor beta chains sequenced from a single sample in a study of shared clonotypes between healthy human individuals (dated by TCRdb to between 2020 and 2021). The library was obtained by the immunoSEQ multiplex PCR assay. TCRdb took over this immuneACCESS table, retaining in-frame rearrangements with V and J assigned. Such tables are incomplete; in checked studies, under half of the missing clones stem from an unresolved V gene, and the remainder is unexplained. The table for this sample lists about 2.1 million clones; about 93% of them were counted only once. The biggest ten clones account for about 1.7% of the sample. CD8 naive samples consisted of CD45RO-negative cells that were positively selected for CCR7, yielding a CD45RA+CCR7+ population without TemRA cells. Sequenced input: naive CD8+ T cells from PBMCs. Reading the label with the study, this specimen's cell subset or site is: CD45RA+CCR7+. The receptors were gathered from a man aged 18 to 29 in good health. Some clones in this sample may be carry-over from other donors' samples.

V gene TRBV19 combines with J gene TRBJ1-1; no clear D gene. Germline assignment: CDR1 LNHDA and CDR2 SQIVND (reference sequence). Trimming cost V 9 bases and J 1 base, with 18 bases left between them. The CDR3 has 15 amino acids. CDR3 in DNA: TGTGCCAGCGAAAGGGAGGCAGGTCAGAACACTGAAGCTTTCTTT. Translating gives CASEREAGQNTEAFF.

The CDR3 nucleotides read TGTGCCAGCAGCCCCCCCCAGGATAGGGAGACCCAGTACTTC. Translating it yields CASSPPQDRETQYF. V gene TRBV7-8 combines with J gene TRBJ2-5; D is uncertain. CDR1 and CDR2 (germline): SGHVS, FQNEAQ. The CDR3 sequence is 14 residues long. Deletions cut 5 bases from V and 5 bases from J, with 15 bases between.

V and J are TRBV28 and TRBJ2-6, with 7 nucleotides matching TRBD1. V dropped 5 bases and J dropped 0; count of bases not matched to a gene: 10. The CDR3 loop spans 18 amino acids. Germline CDR1 MDHEN, CDR2 SYDVKM. As DNA, the CDR3 is TGTGCCAGCAGTGCGGACAGGCTTTTTACCTCTGGGGCCAACGTCCTGACTTTC. Its translation: CASSADRLFTSGANVLTF.

This rearrangement joins TRBV15 to TRBJ2-7, with TRBD2 as a possible D gene (6 bases). The CDR3 has 12 residues. Germline V gene lookup returns CDR1 LNHNV and CDR2 YYDKDF (reference sequence). V was clipped by 5 bases and J by 6 bases, with 11 bases between them. The CDR3 DNA follows: TGTGCCACCAGCCTATCAGCGGGCGAGCAGTACTTC. Encoded protein: CATSLSAGEQYF.

J is TRBJ2-1 and V is TRBV9, with a possible D match to TRBD2 (5 bases). Germline V gene lookup returns CDR1 SGDLS and CDR2 YYNGEE. The ends were cut back, 0 bases at V and 8 bases at J, with 15 bases in the middle. The CDR3 is 15 amino acids. The CDR3 nucleotides are TGTGCCAGCAGCGTAGGGCTAGCACGTAGCGATGAGCAGTTCTTC. It yields the protein CASSVGLARSDEQFF.